This entry lists 9 T cell receptor beta chains sequenced from one sample in a study of vaccination effects on CD4 cells after COVID-19. Antigen specificity for these receptors is unknown. The authors isolated CD4+ T cells after 9 to 10 days of culture. The repertoire was sequenced with immunoSEQ multiplex PCR; TCRdb's copy has only in-frame clones and lacks some. The table lists about 46,000 clones, roughly 80% of them singletons. The sample consisted of CD4+ T cells from PBMCs cultured without peptide, taken before COVID-19 vaccination. The receptors were gathered from a human donor who had a prior SARS-CoV-2 infection.

This rearrangement joins TRBV4-1 to TRBJ2-7, with 8 bases identical to TRBD1. Germline CDR1 MGHRA, CDR2 YSYEKL. The V segment lost 5 bases and the J segment 2 bases; nucleotides outside the gene matches: 11. This CDR3 spans 16 amino acids. CDR3 protein: CASSFHTDRVPYEQYF. The CDR3 nucleotides read TGCGCCAGCAGCTTTCATACGGACAGGGTTCCCTACGAGCAGTACTTC.

The J gene is TRBJ2-3, the V gene TRBV5-1; D gene unclear. Trimming removed 4 bases from V and 7 bases from J, with 13 bases in between. The V gene's germline CDR1 is SGHRS and CDR2 YFSETQ. The CDR3 is 13 amino acids. The CDR3 sequence is CASSLDSRNTQYF. CDR3 DNA sequence: TGCGCCAGCAGCCTCGATTCGCGGAATACGCAGTATTTT.

This clone was observed a handful of times. J is TRBJ1-1 and V is TRBV24-1; the D is unclear. This CDR3 has 12 amino acids. Between the trimmed V and J ends, which lost 4 bases and 6 bases, there was a span of 8 bases. Germline lookup yields CDR1 KGHDR and CDR2 SFDVKD. CDR3 loop: CATSDGSAEAFF. The DNA of the CDR3 is TGTGCCACCAGTGACGGATCCGCTGAAGCTTTCTTT.

The V call is TRBV7-2, the J call TRBJ2-5; 13 bases line up with TRBD2. Germline V CDR1 and CDR2: SGHTA, FQGNSA. The CDR3 has 17 residues. V was pared by 4 bases and J by 5 bases, with 10 bases of the junction left unmatched. CDR3 protein: CASSSLATSGRRETQYF. In nucleotides, the CDR3 is TGTGCCAGCAGCTCCCTTGCGACTAGCGGGAGGCGGGAGACCCAGTACTTC. Complete variable domain (other parts from reference TRBV7-2 and TRBJ2-5): GAGVSQSPSNKVTEKGKDVELRCDPISGHTALYWYRQSLGQGLEFLIYFQGNSAPDKSGLPSDRFSAERTGGSVSTLTIQRTQQEDSAVYLCASSSLATSGRRETQYFGPGTRLLVL.

This chain connects TRBV7-2 to TRBJ1-1, with no clear D. The CDR3 contains 14 residues. The V and J ends lost 5 bases and 5 bases respectively, with 15 bases between them. Germline-derived CDR1 and CDR2 are SGHTA and FQGNSA. The DNA for the CDR3 is TGTGCCAGCAGCCCATATCGGGAGAGAACTGAAGCTTTCTTT. Translating it yields CASSPYRERTEAFF.

The chain employs TRBV25-1 and TRBJ1-2; TRBD1 agrees at 8 bases. Germline lookup yields CDR1 MGHDK and CDR2 SYGVNS. This CDR3 is built from 14 residues. The trim removed 4 bases at V and 6 bases at J, leaving 7 bases unmatched. The CDR3 is CASSGTGSGDGYTF. The CDR3 DNA sequence: TGTGCCAGCAGTGGGACAGGGTCGGGGGATGGCTACACCTTC.

This chain uses TRBV7-2 with TRBJ2-7; D is ambiguous. This CDR3 region has 14 residues. From germline, CDR1 is SGHTA and CDR2 FQGNSA. V was shortened by 5 bases and J by 4 bases, with 15 bases between the two germline ends. The CDR3 loop is CASSETTVIYEQYF. In DNA form, the CDR3 reads TGTGCCAGCAGCGAAACGACGGTGATTTACGAGCAGTACTTC.

The J gene is TRBJ2-2, the V gene TRBV6-5; no reliable D call. Germline V lookup: CDR1 MNHEY, CDR2 SVGAGI. CDR3 size: 13 residues. Between the trimmed V and J ends, which lost 7 bases and 5 bases, there was a span of 11 bases. The CDR3 loop reads CASNEFQTGELFF. The CDR3 nucleotides are TGTGCCAGCAACGAATTCCAAACCGGGGAGCTGTTTTTT.

V is TRBV27 and J is TRBJ2-7, with D possibly matching TRBD1 (6 bases). There are 12 residues in the CDR3. V was shortened by 4 bases and J by 7 bases, with 11 bases between the two germline ends. Germline CDR1 and CDR2: MNHEY and SMNVEV (reference sequence). The CDR3 loop reads CASSSQGYEQYF. The CDR3 DNA follows: TGTGCCAGCAGTTCCCAGGGGTATGAGCAGTACTTC.